This TCR beta chain was documented in a study of T cell responses to AZD1222 COVID-19 vaccine. Study information: Second doses that came at about 4 or about 12 weeks were put together.

This table comes from immunoSEQ multiplex PCR, and its TCRdb copy is limited to in-frame clones, with some not included. The sample yields roughly 120,000 clones, around 87% seen once. This clone occurred once. Its antigen is unidentified. General study findings and limits: There were mostly white British donors and more females than males, and clonal diversity was possibly underestimated.

Germline values: CDR1 LGHDT, CDR2 YNNKEL (reference sequence). V gave up 6 bases and J gave up 10 bases; unmatched junction bases: 8. The CDR3 sequence is 12 residues long. This sequence joins TRBV3-1 (or the pseudogene TRBV3-2) and TRBJ1-1, with TRBD1 identical over 7 bases. The sequencing here drew on peripheral blood, taken on day 0 of AZD1222 vaccination. The sequence was collected from an adult in good health. Here the CDR3 DNA reads TGTGCCAGCAGTCCCGACAGGGTACGAGCTTTCTTT. Encoded protein: CASSPDRVRAFF.